Below are 10 T cell receptor beta chains sequenced from a single sample in a study of graft-versus-host responses after intestinal transplantation. Antigens of these TCRs are unknown. The table came from immunoSEQ multiplex PCR; TCRdb's copy has only in-frame clones and leaves some out. The data hold just under 85,000 clones, with approximately 89% observed a single time. The material sequenced was unstimulated CD8+ T cells sorted from spleen or lymph node cells, taken before transplant. All receptors come from a human donor who was the organ donor for an intestinal transplant.

This chain connects TRBV18 to TRBJ2-1; 9 bases line up with TRBD2. The CDR3 runs to 14 residues. Germline V lookup: CDR1 KGHSH, CDR2 LQKENI. Trimming at V came to 3 bases and at J to 7 bases, leaving 4 bases not matched to a gene. The CDR3 DNA sequence: TGTGCCAGCTCACCGGGACTAGCTTGGAATGAGCAGTTCTTC. It translates to CASSPGLAWNEQFF. The complete variable domain, with remaining parts taken from reference TRBV18 and TRBJ2-1, reads NAGVMQNPRHLVRRRGQEARLRCSPMKGHSHVYWYRQLPEEGLKFMVYLQKENIIDESGMPKERFSAEFPKEGPSILRIQQVVRGDSAAYFCASSPGLAWNEQFFGPGTRLTVL.

This chain uses TRBV5-1 with TRBJ2-1, with a weak D call TRBD1 (5 bases). The germline V gene has CDR1 SGHRS and CDR2 YFSETQ. V lost 2 bases to trimming and J lost 7 bases, with 13 bases between them. The CDR3 sequence is 14 residues long. The chain's CDR3 is CASSLDRPPNEQFF. Written as DNA, the CDR3 is TGCGCCAGCAGCTTAGACAGACCCCCGAATGAGCAGTTCTTC.

The chain is built from TRBV6-1 and TRBJ2-1; TRBD2 aligns across 11 bases. The CDR3 runs to 15 residues. Unmatched junction bases numbered 4, after V lost 3 bases and J lost 6 bases. Germline V gives CDR1 MNHNS, CDR2 SASEGT. CDR3 sequence: CASSDIAGGGNEQFF. The CDR3 bases are TGTGCCAGCAGTGATATAGCGGGAGGGGGCAATGAGCAGTTCTTC.

This sequence joins TRBV7-3 and TRBJ1-6; 10 bases are a match to TRBD1. This CDR3 has 19 amino acids. Germline values: CDR1 SGHTA, CDR2 FQGTGA. The V and J ends lost 2 bases and 9 bases, in that order; junction bases with no gene match: 16. CDR3 DNA: TGTGCCAGCAGCTTATTCTCCATGACAGGGGGCGAATGGGCTTCACCCCTCCACTTT. Translating it yields CASSLFSMTGGEWASPLHF.

The genes are TRBV6-6 and TRBJ2-1; 10 nucleotides match TRBD2. After removal of 6 bases from V and 1 base from J, the junction contained 3 bases not matched to a gene. This CDR3 is built from 15 residues. Germline CDR1 is MNHNY and CDR2 is SVGAGI (reference sequence). The CDR3 coding sequence is TGTGCCAGCAGCCGAGCGGGAGGGTCCTACAATGAGCAGTTCTTC. This encodes CASSRAGGSYNEQFF.

The chain recombines TRBV4-1 with TRBJ2-2; no firm D call. V shed 2 bases and J shed 7 bases, with 20 bases lying between them. The CDR3 length is 17 residues. The germline gives CDR1 MGHRA, CDR2 YSYEKL. CDR3 sequence reads: CASSQRIPPPGGGELFF. DNA for the CDR3: TGCGCCAGCAGCCAACGAATACCCCCCCCCGGTGGCGGGGAGCTGTTTTTT.

This clone showed up just once. Other DNA sequences within the sample encode an identical CDR3. The V call is TRBV29-1, the J call TRBJ2-7, with 9 bases matching TRBD2. The CDR3 covers 15 residues. Germline V gene data show CDR1 as SQVTM and CDR2 as ANQGSEA. Losses at the gene ends were 6 bases for V and 4 bases for J; bases not matched to a gene: 13. This CDR3 is CSVAGGRDGIYEQYF. CDR3 sequence (DNA): TGCAGCGTGGCGGGGGGGCGGGATGGAATTTACGAGCAGTACTTC.

CDR3 in amino acids: CASSLSGQANSYEQYF. In nucleotides, the CDR3 is TGTGCCAGCAGTTTATCGGGCCAGGCGAACTCCTACGAGCAGTACTTC. The chain links TRBV27 to TRBJ2-7; no clear D gene. This CDR3 is built from 16 residues. Trimming pared 0 bases from V and 0 bases from J, leaving 12 bases between. Germline CDR1 and CDR2: MNHEY and SMNVEV (reference sequence).

This chain links TRBV5-4 with TRBJ2-2; 8 bases are a match to TRBD2. Germline values: CDR1 SGHNT, CDR2 YYREEE (reference sequence). V dropped 7 bases and J dropped 5; count of bases not matched to a gene: 13. CDR3 length: 16 amino acids. This CDR3 is CASSGRGEDGTGELFF. CDR3 bases: TGTGCCAGCTCCGGGAGGGGGGAGGACGGTACCGGGGAGCTGTTTTTT.

This clone was observed a single time. The genes are TRBV5-1 and TRBJ2-7; no firm D call. V was cut by 4 bases and J by 3 bases, with 5 bases left in between. CDR1 SGHRS and CDR2 YFSETQ come from the germline V gene. There are 11 residues in the CDR3. CDR3 loop: CASSGHYEQYF. The CDR3 DNA reads TGCGCCAGCAGCGGCCACTACGAGCAGTACTTC.